These 28 T cell receptor beta chains were sequenced from one sample in a study of technical replicates of blood from a few donors (dated by TCRdb to 2015 to 2018). The library was produced with the immunoSEQ multiplex PCR assay. The source is immuneACCESS, and TCRdb retained only in-frame sequences with V and J called. Part of the clones is not carried over; for the studies checked, unresolved V genes explain less than half of this, and the remainder is unexplained. The sample table lists 95,000 or so clones, 85% to 95% of them with a count of one. The ten largest clones take up about 0.3% of the sample. Sample: T cells isolated from PBMCs. The receptor source for this set is a human donor in good health.

The chain joins TRBV5-1 to TRBJ2-6, with D perhaps TRBD1 (5 bases). Trimming pared 3 bases from V and 0 bases from J, leaving 10 bases between. CDR1 is SGHRS, CDR2 YFSETQ, per germline. The CDR3 contains 16 residues. CDR3 sequence: CASSSDSHSGANVLTF. The CDR3 nucleotides are TGCGCCAGCAGCTCCGACAGTCACTCTGGGGCCAACGTCCTGACTTTC.

The chain joins TRBV28 to TRBJ1-1, with 7 bases fitting TRBD1. J was trimmed by 11 bases and V by 10 bases; bases with no gene match: 10. From germline, CDR1 is MDHEN and CDR2 SYDVKM. CDR3 length: 11 amino acids. CDR3 loop: CATLEGALAFF. CDR3 coding DNA: TGTGCCACCCTAGAGGGGGCACTCGCTTTCTTT. The full variable domain, with the rest looked up from reference TRBV28 and TRBJ1-1, is DVKVTQSSRYLVKRTGEKVFLECVQDMDHENMFWYRQDPGLGLRLIYFSYDVKMKEKGDIPEGYSVSREKKERFSLILESASTNQTSMYLCATLEGALAFFGQGTRLTVV.

CDR3 residues: CASSSTVFQETQYF. As DNA, the CDR3 is TGTGCCAGCAGCTCGACAGTTTTTCAAGAGACCCAGTACTTC. This chain connects TRBV5-4 to TRBJ2-5; D possibly corresponds to TRBD1 (5 bases). Germline V CDR1 and CDR2: SGHNT, YYREEE (reference sequence). This CDR3 has 14 residues. Between the trimmed V and J ends, which lost 3 bases and 2 bases, there was a span of 11 bases.

The rearrangement links TRBV19 to TRBJ2-7; 7 bases are shared with TRBD1. The junction had 5 bases not matched to a gene; V was cut back by 3 bases and J by 3 bases. Germline lookup yields CDR1 LNHDA and CDR2 SQIVND (reference sequence). The CDR3 covers 14 residues. CDR3 nucleotide sequence: TGTGCCAGTAGTATTGGAGACAGGGTCTACGAGCAGTACTTC. Translated: CASSIGDRVYEQYF.

The gene calls are TRBV6-1 and TRBJ2-5; D remains ambiguous. With 1 base removed from V and 4 bases from J, the gap between germline ends came to 7 bases. This CDR3 spans 13 amino acids. Germline assignment: CDR1 MNHNS and CDR2 SASEGT. The CDR3 DNA reads as TGTGCCAGCAGTGAAGTCCAAATAGAGACCCAGTACTTC. Its protein is CASSEVQIETQYF.

V gene TRBV20-1 combines with J gene TRBJ2-7; maybe TRBD1 (7 bases). The length of the CDR3 is 11 residues. CDR1 and CDR2 (germline): DFQATT, SNEGSKA (reference sequence). DNA for the CDR3: TGCAGCCTACAGGGGAGGTACGAGCAGTACTTC. Translated, it gives CSLQGRYEQYF.

J is TRBJ1-6 and V is TRBV5-1; D is uncertain. V was pared by 5 bases and J by 7 bases, with 10 bases between. The CDR3 extends over 13 amino acids. Germline V gives CDR1 SGHRS, CDR2 YFSETQ. CDR3 sequence reads: CASRAGVNSPLHF. In DNA, the CDR3 is TGCGCCAGCAGAGCGGGCGTCAATTCACCCCTCCACTTT.

This clone turned up a few times. The J gene is TRBJ2-2, the V gene TRBV15; the D gene is possibly TRBD2 (6 bases). CDR3 size: 15 residues. The V end lost 3 bases, the J end lost 0 bases, and 8 bases lay between the germline ends. CDR1 is LNHNV, CDR2 YYDKDF, per germline (reference sequence). CDR3 in amino acids: CATSRGGANTGELFF. The CDR3 DNA follows: TGTGCCACCAGCAGGGGAGGCGCGAACACCGGGGAGCTGTTTTTT.

The chain uses TRBV2 and TRBJ2-7; possible D gene TRBD1, 7 bases. Germline V gene sequence: CDR1 SNHLY, CDR2 FYNNEI. The CDR3 runs 14 residues. Trimming removed 4 bases at V and 4 bases at J, with 14 bases between. The CDR3 DNA is TGTGCCAGCAGTGGTTCCAGGGGGGTGTACGAGCAGTACTTC. Amino acids: CASSGSRGVYEQYF.

The rearrangement uses TRBV9 and TRBJ2-7; D gene unclear. Germline CDR1 and CDR2: SGDLS and YYNGEE. Deletions cut 0 bases from V and 0 bases from J, with 13 bases between. The CDR3 sequence is 16 residues long. The chain's CDR3 is CASSVAPAQSSYEQYF. The DNA of the CDR3 is TGTGCCAGCAGCGTAGCGCCAGCGCAGAGCTCCTACGAGCAGTACTTC.

The chain has TRBV7-8 and TRBJ1-3; D unclear. V lost 3 bases to trimming and J lost 0 bases, with 9 bases between them. Per the germline V gene, CDR1 is SGHVS and CDR2 is FQNEAQ. There are 15 residues in the CDR3. The chain's CDR3 is CASSFRYGSGNTIYF. As DNA, the CDR3 is TGTGCCAGCAGCTTTAGATATGGCTCTGGAAACACCATATATTTT.

The CDR3 reads CASTGEKGKGSGNTIYF. In nucleotides, the CDR3 is TGTGCCAGCACCGGAGAAAAAGGAAAAGGCTCTGGAAACACCATATATTTT. V and J are TRBV9 and TRBJ1-3; no clear D gene. V was clipped by 6 bases and J by 0 bases, with 19 bases between them. The CDR3 is 17 amino acids. From germline, CDR1 is SGDLS and CDR2 YYNGEE.

This clone has a single count. The CDR3 sequence: CASSKNAGYDQPQHF. The CDR3 DNA sequence: TGTGCCAGCAGCAAAAATGCAGGGTACGATCAGCCCCAGCATTTT. J is TRBJ1-5 and V is TRBV21-1; the table's D call TRBD1 went unverified against the DNA. TRBV21-1 has pseudogene status. There are 15 residues in the CDR3.

The V call is TRBV4-2, the J call TRBJ2-7; tentative D call: TRBD2 (5 bases). Trimming pared 3 bases from V and 3 bases from J, leaving 18 bases between. CDR3 length: 16 residues. CDR1 is LGHNA and CDR2 is YNFKEQ in the germline V gene. The CDR3 sequence is CASSQEVDGENYEQYF. The CDR3 DNA reads as TGTGCCAGCAGCCAGGAGGTGGACGGGGAAAACTACGAGCAGTACTTC.

The V call is TRBV7-7, the J call TRBJ2-5; the match to TRBD2 covers 13 bases. V dropped 5 bases and J dropped 4; count of bases not matched to a gene: 7. The CDR3 length is 16 residues. Germline V lookup: CDR1 SSHAT, CDR2 FNYEAQ (reference sequence). This CDR3 reads CASSQGLAGLLETQYF. CDR3 DNA sequence: TGTGCCAGCAGCCAGGGACTAGCGGGATTATTAGAGACCCAGTACTTC.

The chain couples TRBV28 to TRBJ2-3; 7 positions match TRBD2. The CDR3 contains 14 residues. With V trimmed by 3 bases and J by 3 bases, 3 bases remained unmatched. Germline V gives CDR1 MDHEN, CDR2 SYDVKM. CDR3 protein: CASSLERETDTQYF. The CDR3 nucleotides read TGTGCCAGCAGTTTGGAGCGGGAAACAGATACGCAGTATTTT.

J is TRBJ1-5 and V is TRBV18, with D perhaps TRBD1 (5 bases). CDR3 size: 16 residues. Germline-derived CDR1 and CDR2 are KGHSH and LQKENI. V was trimmed by 6 bases and J by 6 bases, leaving 21 bases between them. CDR3 protein: CASSHTAGTGGQPQHF. The CDR3 DNA sequence: TGTGCCAGCTCCCATACCGCAGGGACGGGGGGTCAGCCCCAGCATTTT.

The chain links TRBV19 to TRBJ2-5, with TRBD2 matching over 7 bases. This CDR3 is built from 14 residues. Germline loops: CDR1 LNHDA, CDR2 SQIVND (reference sequence). Losses at the gene ends were 2 bases for V and 3 bases for J; bases not matched to a gene: 3. The DNA for the CDR3 is TGTGCCAGTAGTATAACTAGCGTCGAAGAGACCCAGTACTTC. This translates into CASSITSVEETQYF.

The V call is TRBV29-1, the J call TRBJ1-1; D possibly corresponds to TRBD1 (6 bases). Germline loops: CDR1 SQVTM, CDR2 ANQGSEA. The CDR3 is 13 amino acids. CDR3 DNA sequence: TGCAGTGTCGAGGTAGGGGGGGACACTGAAGCTTTCTTT. Translated, it gives CSVEVGGDTEAFF. Together with reference TRBV29-1 and TRBJ1-1, the CDR3 gives the full variable domain: SAVISQKPSRDICQRGTSLTIQCQVDSQVTMMFWYRQQPGQSLTLIATANQGSEATYESGFVIDKFPISRPNLTFSTLTVSNMSPEDSSIYLCSVEVGGDTEAFFGQGTRLTVV.

The V and J genes are TRBV9 and TRBJ2-3; D perhaps matches TRBD2 (5 bases). V was cut by 3 bases and J by 13 bases, with 15 bases left in between. This CDR3 has 12 residues. Germline V lookup: CDR1 SGDLS, CDR2 YYNGEE. The DNA for the CDR3 is TGTGCCAGCAGCGATGGACTGGGCGATAAGTATTTT. Translating it yields CASSDGLGDKYF.

On this clone: The identical CDR3 is also encoded by other nucleotide sequences in the sample. The CDR3 protein is CASSPLNQPQHF. CDR3 coding DNA: TGTGCCAGCAGTCCACTAAATCAGCCCCAGCATTTT. This chain joins TRBV27 and TRBJ1-5, with D unresolved. The CDR3 consists of 12 residues. The V end lost 5 bases, the J end lost 4 bases, and 6 bases lay between the germline ends. Germline values: CDR1 MNHEY, CDR2 SMNVEV (reference sequence).

This chain links TRBV28 with TRBJ2-7; D is ambiguous. Between the trimmed V and J ends, which lost 6 bases and 3 bases, there was a span of 21 bases. CDR3 length: 16 residues. Germline V CDR1 and CDR2: MDHEN, SYDVKM. CDR3 sequence: CASSYIQRPNYYEQYF. CDR3 in DNA: TGTGCCAGCAGCTATATACAAAGACCTAACTACTACGAGCAGTACTTC.

The chain joins TRBV14 to TRBJ2-7, with 14 bases fitting TRBD2. V lost 4 bases to trimming and J lost 6 bases; unmatched junction nucleotides: 8. Germline CDR1 SGHDN, CDR2 FVKESK. The CDR3 is made up of 16 amino acids. DNA for the CDR3: TGTGCCAGCAGCCGGGAGGGACTAGCGGGAGCAGGCGAGCAGTACTTC. As protein: CASSREGLAGAGEQYF.

This chain uses TRBV10-3 with TRBJ2-7; D might be TRBD2 (7 bases). Trimming left V 6 bases short and J 2 bases short, with 17 bases between. This CDR3 spans 15 amino acids. Germline V gene data show CDR1 as ENHRY and CDR2 as SYGVKD. CDR3 sequence (DNA): TGTGCCATCAGCCCATCTAGCGGACAGACCTACGAGCAGTACTTC. This translates into CAISPSSGQTYEQYF.

The chain uses TRBV10-3 and TRBJ2-1, with D unclear. Per germline, CDR1 ENHRY and CDR2 SYGVKD. The CDR3 spans 13 residues. V lost 6 bases and J 10 bases, leaving 16 bases between the germline ends. The CDR3 nucleotides read TGTGCCATCAGACCCGCGACTCGCGGAGAGCAGTTCTTC. Translated, it gives CAIRPATRGEQFF.

DNA for the CDR3: TGTGCCAGCAGCTTGTACGGTGTGGAGCAGTACTTC. It specifies CASSLYGVEQYF. The chain links TRBV5-4 to TRBJ2-7, with D unclear. The germline V and J ends were trimmed by 1 base and 7 bases, with 9 bases remaining between them. CDR3 length: 12 residues. Germline-derived CDR1 and CDR2 are SGHNT and YYREEE (reference sequence).

The genes are TRBV19 and TRBJ1-1; the match to TRBD1 covers 11 bases. This CDR3 contains 15 residues. With V trimmed by 6 bases and J by 4 bases, 7 bases remained unmatched. Germline V CDR1 and CDR2: LNHDA, SQIVND (reference sequence). The CDR3 is CASSTGGQGATEAFF. CDR3 DNA: TGTGCCAGTAGCACGGGAGGACAGGGGGCCACTGAAGCTTTCTTT.

This clone was detected only once. The CDR3 region is CASSFDSSYADTQYF. CDR3 nucleotide sequence: TGTGCCAGCAGTTTCGACAGCTCCTACGCGGATACGCAGTATTTT. The chain combines TRBV14 with TRBJ2-3; possibly TRBD1 for D (5 bases). Between the trimmed V and J ends, which lost 6 bases and 6 bases, there was a span of 19 bases. CDR3 length equals 15 residues. Germline V gene data show CDR1 as SGHDN and CDR2 as FVKESK.